This T cell receptor (beta chain) came from a study of cytomegalovirus exposure and HLA in healthy donors. Study-wide background: A subsequent analysis reported that the 110 or so validation repertoires were produced on the same platform that had also been used for the 550 to 750 first-cohort repertoires.

The method was immunoSEQ multiplex PCR; TCRdb's version includes in-frame clones alone and lacks a portion of them. The sample comprises around 71,000 clones, 94% of which are singletons, and 1.2% to 1.5% rests with the top ten. With regard to this clone: Its antigen is undetermined.

J lost 8 bases, V lost 7 bases, and 16 bases had no gene match. The CDR3 totals 16 residues. The V gene's germline CDR1 is SGHDN and CDR2 FVKESK. Study outcomes and limitations: The study recorded more than 150 TCR beta chains that were cytomegalovirus-associated.

V usage is TRBV14 and J usage is TRBJ2-1, with 8 positions matching TRBD2. Sequencing was performed on PBMCs. The TCR originated in a man younger than 35 in good health and CMV-seropositive. This chain's CDR3 is CASNHPGAKREHEQFF. The DNA for the CDR3 is TGTGCCAGCAACCACCCAGGGGCCAAGCGGGAGCATGAGCAGTTCTTC.